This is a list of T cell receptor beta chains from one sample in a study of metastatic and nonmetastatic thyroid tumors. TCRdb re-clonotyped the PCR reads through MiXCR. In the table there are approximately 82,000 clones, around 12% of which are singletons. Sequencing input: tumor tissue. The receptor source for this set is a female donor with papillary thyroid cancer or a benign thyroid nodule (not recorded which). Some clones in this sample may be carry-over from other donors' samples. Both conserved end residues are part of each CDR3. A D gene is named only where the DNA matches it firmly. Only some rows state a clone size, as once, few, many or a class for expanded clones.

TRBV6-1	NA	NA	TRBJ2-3	TGTGCCAGCGAGGAGGGGTTTGAAGATACGCAGTATTTT	CASEEGFEDTQYF
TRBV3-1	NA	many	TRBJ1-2	TGTGCCAGCAGCCAACTCGGCGGAAACTATGGCTACACCTTC	CASSQLGGNYGYTF
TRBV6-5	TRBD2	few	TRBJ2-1	TGTGCCAGCAGCCCCGGGATAGCGGGAGATGGAAATGAGCAGTTCTTC	CASSPGIAGDGNEQFF
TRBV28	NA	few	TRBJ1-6	TGTGCCAGCAGTTTGTGTGGACAGCGGCCAAATTCACCCCTCCACTTT	CASSLCGQRPNSPLHF
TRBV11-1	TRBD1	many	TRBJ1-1	TGTGCCAGCAGCTTAGCACCTCACAGGGGGCCGAACACTGAAGCTTTCTTT	CASSLAPHRGPNTEAFF
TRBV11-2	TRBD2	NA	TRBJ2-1	TGTGCCAGCAGCTTAGGACTAGCGGGTATGGATGAGCAGTTCTTC	CASSLGLAGMDEQFF
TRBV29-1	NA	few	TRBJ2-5	TGCAGCGTTGCTCGGAGGGGATATGAGACCCAGTACTTC	CSVARRGYETQYF
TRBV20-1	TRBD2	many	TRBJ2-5	TGCAGTGCTAGTGGAGGGAGGGCCCGGAGGGAGACCCAGTACTTC	CSASGGRARRETQYF
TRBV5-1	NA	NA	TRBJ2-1	TGCGCCAGCAGCTTTTACCGTGGGAGGTACAATGATCAGTTCTTC	CASSFYRGRYNDQFF
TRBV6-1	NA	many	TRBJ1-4	TGTGCCAGCAGTGAAGCGCTTCCTGAAAAACTGTTTTTT	CASSEALPEKLFF
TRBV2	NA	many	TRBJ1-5	TGTGCCAGCAGTGACCAGGGTATGAGCAATCAGCCCCAGCATTTT	CASSDQGMSNQPQHF
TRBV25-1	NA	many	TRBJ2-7	TGTGCCAGCCCCGCCGGCGAGCAGTACTTC	CASPAGEQYF
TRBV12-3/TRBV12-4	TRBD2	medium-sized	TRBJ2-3	TGTGCCAGCAGTCTCCAGGCGGGAGGGGGGGCAGATACGCAGTATTTT	CASSLQAGGGADTQYF
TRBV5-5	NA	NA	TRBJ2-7	TGTGCCATCAGCTTGGGTACAGAGACGATGTACGAGCAGTACTTC	CAISLGTETMYEQYF
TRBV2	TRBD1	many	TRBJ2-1	TGTGCCAGTGCCGAGGGGGCGCAGTTCTTC	CASAEGAQFF
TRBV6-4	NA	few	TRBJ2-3	TGTGCCAGCAGTGACTCTGGATATACAGATACGCAGTATTTT	CASSDSGYTDTQYF
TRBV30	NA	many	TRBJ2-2	TGTGCCTGGAGTACAGGGCGGTCGGAGCTGTTTTTT	CAWSTGRSELFF
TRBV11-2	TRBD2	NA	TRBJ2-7	TGTGCCAGCAGTCCCGGTACTAGCGTTTACGAGCAGTACTTC	CASSPGTSVYEQYF
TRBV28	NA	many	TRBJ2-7	TGTGCCAGCAGTTTAAGGGACAACCCCTGGAAGCAGTACTTC	CASSLRDNPWKQYF
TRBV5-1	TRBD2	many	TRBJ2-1	TGCGCCAGCAGCTTAGGAGCTAGCGGGAACGGAAATGAGCAGTTCTTC	CASSLGASGNGNEQFF
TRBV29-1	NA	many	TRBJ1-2	TGCAGCGTTGTTCCAAGTAACTATGGCTACACCTTC	CSVVPSNYGYTF
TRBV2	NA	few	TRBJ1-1	TGTGCCAGCAGTGGGGATAGGGGTGGTACTGAAGCTTTCTTT	CASSGDRGGTEAFF
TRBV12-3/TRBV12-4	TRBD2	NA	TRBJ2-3	TGTGACAGCAGTTTGGGGACTAGGGACACAGATACGCAGTATTTT	CDSSLGTRDTDTQYF
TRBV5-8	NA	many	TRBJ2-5	TGTGCCAGCAGCTTCAGGGAAGTGAGGGAGACCCAGTACTTC	CASSFREVRETQYF
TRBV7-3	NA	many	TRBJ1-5	TGTGCCAGCAGCTTAACCAAGGCTCAGCCCCAGCATTTT	CASSLTKAQPQHF
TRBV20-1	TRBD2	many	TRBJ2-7	TGCAGTGCGGATAGCGGGAGGGCCGTCCGTGCCTACGAGCAGTACTTC	CSADSGRAVRAYEQYF
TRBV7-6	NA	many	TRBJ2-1	TGTGCCAGCAGCTTAGGCCGAGGACTTTACACTGAGCAGTTCTTC	CASSLGRGLYTEQFF
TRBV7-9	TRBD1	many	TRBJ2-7	TGTGCCAGCAGCTCCGACAGGGGGGGCCACGAGCAGTACTTC	CASSSDRGGHEQYF
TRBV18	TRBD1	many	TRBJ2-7	TGTGCCAGCTCTCTCATCAGGGGGACCTACGAGCAGTACTTC	CASSLIRGTYEQYF
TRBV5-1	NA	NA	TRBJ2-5	TGCGCCAGCAGCGGCACGAATCAAGAGACCCAGTACTTC	CASSGTNQETQYF
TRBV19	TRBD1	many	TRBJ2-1	TGTGCCAGTAAGGTGGGGGACAGGCCCAGGGATGAGCAGTTCTTC	CASKVGDRPRDEQFF
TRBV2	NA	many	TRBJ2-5	TGTGCCAGCAGTGAAGTAAGCGGGGAGACCCAGTACTTC	CASSEVSGETQYF
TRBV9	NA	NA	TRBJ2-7	TGTGCCAGCAGTGCGGACCACAGATGCGAGCAGCACTTC	CASSADHRCEQHF
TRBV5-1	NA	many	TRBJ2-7	TGCGCCAGCAGCTTCGACAGCTACGAGCAGTACTTC	CASSFDSYEQYF
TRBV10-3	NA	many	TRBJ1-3	TGTGCCATCACCGAAGGAGGGTTATCTGGAAACACCATATATTTT	CAITEGGLSGNTIYF
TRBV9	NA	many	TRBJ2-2	TGTGCCAGCAGCGCAGACCATAAGGGGGAGCTGTTTTTT	CASSADHKGELFF
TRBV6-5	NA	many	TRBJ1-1	TGTGCCAGCAGTTACGCCAGGGAGGCGACTGAAGCTTTCTTT	CASSYAREATEAFF
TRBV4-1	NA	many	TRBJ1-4	TGCGCCAGCAGCCCGGACAGAAGTAATGAAAAACTGTTTTTT	CASSPDRSNEKLFF
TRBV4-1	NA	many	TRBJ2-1	TGCGCCAGCAGCCAAGATTATAGTAGGGGGTTTTCCTACAATGAGCAGTTCTTC	CASSQDYSRGFSYNEQFF
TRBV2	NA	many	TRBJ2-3	TGTGCCAACAGGGGCACAGATACGCAGTATTTT	CANRGTDTQYF
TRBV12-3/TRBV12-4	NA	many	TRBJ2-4	TGTGCCAGCAGTTTAATCCAAGAAGACATTCAGTACTTC	CASSLIQEDIQYF
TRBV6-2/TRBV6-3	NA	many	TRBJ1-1	TGTGCCAGCAGGAAAGCCCTTATTGACACTGAAGCTTTCTTT	CASRKALIDTEAFF
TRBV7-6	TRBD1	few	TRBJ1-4	TGTGCCAGCAGCTTAGGGACACAGGGGACTAATGAAAAACTGTTTTTT	CASSLGTQGTNEKLFF
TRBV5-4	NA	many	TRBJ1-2	TGTGCCAGCAGCCCCGGCGGGGGGCGCGACTATGGCTACACCTTC	CASSPGGGRDYGYTF
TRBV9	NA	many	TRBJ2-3	TGTGCCAGCGCCCCCGGAAGGGGCGATACGCAGTATTTT	CASAPGRGDTQYF
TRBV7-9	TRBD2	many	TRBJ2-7	TGTGCCAGCAGCTACCCCAGCGGGAGACGTCTTTCCGAGCAGTACTTC	CASSYPSGRRLSEQYF
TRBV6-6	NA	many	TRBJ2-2	TGTGCCAGCAGTTCCAGTCGGGGGCAGGGCGGAACCGGGGAGCTGTTTTTT	CASSSSRGQGGTGELFF
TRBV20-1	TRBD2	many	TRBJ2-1	TGCAGTGCTAGAGACGGAGCGGGAGGGCATTACAATGAGCAGTTCTTC	CSARDGAGGHYNEQFF
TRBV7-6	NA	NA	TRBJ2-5	TGTGCCAGCAGCTTAGTAGGCAGTGAAGAGACCCAGTACTTC	CASSLVGSEETQYF
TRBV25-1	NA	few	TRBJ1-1	TGTGCCAGCCTCTTCGGGAATGAAGCCTTCTTT	CASLFGNEAFF
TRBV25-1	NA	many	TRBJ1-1	TGTGCCAGCAGTCTGGGGAACACTGAAGCTTTCTTT	CASSLGNTEAFF
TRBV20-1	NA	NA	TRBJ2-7	TGCAGTGCTAGAGAGCTAGAGTACGAGCAGTACTTC	CSARELEYEQYF
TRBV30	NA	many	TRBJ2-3	TGTGCCTGGAGTGTAGGTTTAGATACGCAGTATTTT	CAWSVGLDTQYF
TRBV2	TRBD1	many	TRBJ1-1	TGTGCCAGCAGTGGGGACAGCTTTTTTATGAACACTGAAGCTTTCTTT	CASSGDSFFMNTEAFF
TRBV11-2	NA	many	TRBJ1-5	TGTGCCAGCAGCTTAGGTCGAGGTAGTAATCAGCCCCAGCATTTT	CASSLGRGSNQPQHF
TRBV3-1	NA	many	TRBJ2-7	TGTGCCAGCAGTCCCTCCGTATACGAGCAGTACTTC	CASSPSVYEQYF
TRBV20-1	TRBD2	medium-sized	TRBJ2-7	TGCAGTGCTCACTACCGGAGGGCTAGCGGGACATACGAGCAGTACTTC	CSAHYRRASGTYEQYF